The 27 T cell receptor beta chains presented below share a single source sample, sequenced in a study of blood T cell repertoires in COVID-19 (dated by TCRdb to about 2020). Library preparation was by the immunoSEQ multiplex PCR assay. TCRdb re-hosts the immuneACCESS table, in-frame sequences only. Its copies lack some clones; in the studies checked, an unresolved V gene accounts for under half of them, and the cause for the rest is not known. Present in this sample are 150,000 to 200,000 clones, roughly 80% of which were seen just once. Approximately 5.4% of the sample is held by the ten biggest clonotypes. Sequenced sample: peripheral blood. These TCRs come from a woman in her 30s with acute or convalescent COVID-19.

This chain joins TRBV30 and TRBJ2-2, with 9 nucleotides matching TRBD1. J lost 1 base, V lost 8 bases, and 2 bases had no gene match. Germline V gene data show CDR1 as GTSNPN and CDR2 as SVGIG (reference sequence). This CDR3 region has 13 residues. CDR3 protein: CAGGQGNTGELFF. The CDR3 nucleotides are TGTGCCGGGGGACAGGGGAACACCGGGGAGCTGTTTTTT. The full variable domain, its missing parts supplied by reference TRBV30 and TRBJ2-2, is SQTIHQWPATLVQPVGSPLSLECTVEGTSNPNLYWYRQAAGRGLQLLFYSVGIGQISSEVPQNLSASRPQDRQFILSSKKLLLSDSGFYLCAGGQGNTGELFFGEGSRLTVL.

The chain links TRBV19 to TRBJ2-1; 12 positions agree with TRBD2. CDR3 length: 16 amino acids. Germline CDR1 and CDR2: LNHDA and SQIVND (reference sequence). V dropped 3 bases and J dropped 6; count of bases not matched to a gene: 6. The CDR3 nucleotides are TGTGCCAGTAGTATTTCGACTAGCGGGGGATTCAATGAGCAGTTCTTC. Protein product: CASSISTSGGFNEQFF.

This chain links TRBV15 with TRBJ1-6; D possibly corresponds to TRBD1 (6 bases). Germline assignment: CDR1 LNHNV and CDR2 YYDKDF (reference sequence). The V and J ends lost 0 bases and 10 bases respectively, with 7 bases between them. The CDR3 loop spans 13 amino acids. The chain's CDR3 is CATSREGGSPLHF. CDR3 DNA: TGTGCCACCAGCAGAGAAGGGGGATCACCCCTCCACTTT.

The rearrangement links TRBV10-2 to TRBJ2-1, with D maybe TRBD1 (6 bases). The CDR3 is made up of 11 amino acids. The germline V and J ends were trimmed by 6 bases and 10 bases, with 10 bases remaining between them. Germline CDR1 and CDR2: WSHSY and SAAADI. The CDR3 region has the DNA TGCGCCAGCAGACAGGGCCACGAGCAGTTCTTC. Translation: CASRQGHEQFF.

This clone was observed many times. The chain has TRBV5-5 and TRBJ1-2; the D gene is possibly TRBD1 (6 bases). CDR3 length equals 14 residues. Germline V gives CDR1 SGHKS, CDR2 YYEKEE (reference sequence). V dropped 0 bases and J dropped 8 bases, with 14 bases sitting between them. Here the CDR3 DNA reads TGTGCCAGCAGCTTGGTGGGGGGGCGAGTCGGCTACACCTTC. Translated, it gives CASSLVGGRVGYTF.

The chain carries TRBV10-1 and TRBJ2-5; the match to TRBD1 covers 10 bases. The V gene's germline CDR1 is WNHNN and CDR2 SYGVQD (reference sequence). The CDR3 consists of 14 residues. V trimming: 2 bases; J trimming: 4 bases; junction bases outside the gene matches: 1. The CDR3 DNA reads as TGCGCCAGCAGTGAGCGGACAGGGGGAGAGACCCAGTACTTC. As protein: CASSERTGGETQYF.

V gene TRBV19 combines with J gene TRBJ2-2; D is undetermined. The CDR3 is 14 amino acids. Trimming stripped 4 bases from V and 7 bases from J, with 13 bases between. Germline CDR1 reads LNHDA; CDR2 reads SQIVND (reference sequence). CDR3 nucleotides: TGTGCCAGTAGTACGATCCTCGCGATCGGGGAGCTGTTTTTT. Protein sequence: CASSTILAIGELFF.

The CDR3 bases are TGTGCCAGCAGTTTTAGGACTAGCGGGGGGGCACGGACGAACACCGGGGAGCTGTTTTTT. Protein sequence: CASSFRTSGGARTNTGELFF. This chain links TRBV6-2 or TRBV6-3 with TRBJ2-2; 15 nucleotides agree with TRBD2. The length of the CDR3 is 20 residues. J was trimmed by 0 bases and V by 4 bases; bases with no gene match: 9. Germline CDR1 MNHEY, CDR2 SVGEGT.

CDR3 in amino acids: CAWMGGAGAFF. CDR3 in DNA: TGTGCCTGGATGGGAGGGGCGGGAGCTTTCTTT. The chain combines TRBV30 with TRBJ1-1, with D perhaps matching TRBD1 (5 bases). Between the trimmed V and J ends, which lost 4 bases and 10 bases, there was a span of 13 bases. Germline values: CDR1 GTSNPN, CDR2 SVGIG (reference sequence). This CDR3 has 11 amino acids.

The chain has TRBV15 and TRBJ2-6; D perhaps matches TRBD2 (5 bases). CDR3 size: 20 residues. V was clipped by 1 base and J by 0 bases, with 19 bases between them. The germline CDR1 and CDR2 sequences are LNHNV and YYDKDF (reference sequence). The CDR3 sequence is CATSRAHLSFSGSGANVLTF. In DNA, the CDR3 is TGTGCCACCAGCAGAGCCCACTTATCATTCAGCGGCTCTGGGGCCAACGTCCTGACTTTC. Drawing the rest from reference TRBV15 and TRBJ2-6, the complete variable domain is DAMVIQNPRYQVTQFGKPVTLSCSQTLNHNVMYWYQQKSSQAPKLLFHYYDKDFNNEADTPDNFQSRRPNTSFCFLDIRSPGLGDTAMYLCATSRAHLSFSGSGANVLTFGAGSRLTVL.

The chain carries TRBV6-2 or TRBV6-3 and TRBJ1-2, with TRBD1 matching 8 bases. Germline V gene data show CDR1 as MNHEY and CDR2 as SVGEGT. V lost 5 bases and J lost 3; bases outside the gene matches: 20. The CDR3 loop spans 19 amino acids. The CDR3 nucleotides read TGTGCCAGCAGTGGAGGGCCGGGACAGGCTGCTCATCCCGACTATGGCTACACCTTC. Its translation: CASSGGPGQAAHPDYGYTF.

This chain connects TRBV5-8 to TRBJ1-2; D may be TRBD1 (6 bases). Trimming cost V 5 bases and J 4 bases, with 15 bases left between them. This CDR3 is 14 amino acids long. The germline gives CDR1 SGHTS, CDR2 YDEGEE. CDR3 sequence reads: CASSQGLLSYGYTF. The CDR3 nucleotides read TGTGCCAGCAGTCAGGGGCTTCTGTCCTATGGCTACACCTTC.

The J gene is TRBJ2-7, the V gene TRBV15; D unresolved. The CDR3 spans 14 residues. V lost 0 bases to trimming and J lost 3 bases, with 9 bases between them. Germline assignment: CDR1 LNHNV and CDR2 YYDKDF (reference sequence). The CDR3 loop reads CATSREVSSYEQYF. CDR3 bases: TGTGCCACCAGCAGAGAAGTGTCGAGCTACGAGCAGTACTTC.

CDR3: CASSGLQGRRSYEQYF. As DNA, the CDR3 is TGTGCCAGCAGCGGGCTCCAGGGGCGCCGGTCCTACGAGCAGTACTTC. The rearrangement links TRBV11-2 to TRBJ2-7; the D gene is possibly TRBD1 (6 bases). Trimming stripped 5 bases from V and 1 base from J, with 18 bases between. This CDR3 is built from 16 residues. Germline loops: CDR1 SGHAT, CDR2 FQNNGV.

The chain is built from TRBV28 and TRBJ1-2, with D unresolved. Germline V gives CDR1 MDHEN, CDR2 SYDVKM. With 3 bases removed from V and 6 bases from J, the gap between germline ends came to 8 bases. The CDR3 spans 12 residues. The CDR3 protein is CASSFSFDGYTF. For the CDR3, the DNA is TGTGCCAGCAGTTTTTCCTTCGATGGCTACACCTTC.

The V call is TRBV6-4, the J call TRBJ2-1; D may be TRBD2 (7 bases). This CDR3 contains 13 residues. The germline V gene has CDR1 MRHNA and CDR2 SNTAGT. Trimming left V 6 bases short and J 6 bases short, with 12 bases between. DNA for the CDR3: TGTGCCAGCAGGGAGAGGGGGGGCAATGAGCAGTTCTTC. Residues: CASRERGGNEQFF.

This clone has just a few counts. This chain connects TRBV2 to TRBJ1-5; D is unclear. This CDR3 is 15 amino acids long. Trimming took off 1 base at V and 8 bases at J, with 15 bases between the two ends. In germline, CDR1 is SNHLY, CDR2 FYNNEI. The CDR3: CASSEDSVPGKPQHF. The CDR3 nucleotides read TGTGCCAGCAGTGAAGACAGCGTCCCGGGGAAGCCCCAGCATTTT.

The CDR3 spells CASSPRASNQPQHF. CDR3 in DNA: TGTGCCAGTAGTCCGCGAGCTAGCAATCAGCCCCAGCATTTT. J is TRBJ1-5 and V is TRBV19, with D uncertain. Between the trimmed V and J ends, which lost 5 bases and 0 bases, there was a span of 8 bases. The CDR3 is made up of 14 amino acids. Germline-derived CDR1 and CDR2 are LNHDA and SQIVND (reference sequence).

The rearrangement joins TRBV4-3 to TRBJ1-2; D not certain. Germline CDR1 LGHNA, CDR2 YSLEER. The CDR3 totals 13 residues. Between the trimmed V and J ends, which lost 2 bases and 8 bases, there was a span of 12 bases. The CDR3 nucleotides read TGCGCCAGCAGCCAACGTGGAGGGAGAGGCTACACCTTC. Its protein product is CASSQRGGRGYTF.

The chain employs TRBV29-1 and TRBJ1-2; TRBD1 might be the D (5 bases). Germline V gene sequence: CDR1 SQVTM, CDR2 ANQGSEA. Trimming took 2 bases from V and 3 from J, leaving 16 bases between them. This CDR3 is 15 amino acids long. For the CDR3, the DNA is TGCAGCGTTGAATTTACGGCAGGGCGCTACTATGGCTACACCTTC. Protein product: CSVEFTAGRYYGYTF.

This chain uses TRBV27 with TRBJ1-1; D is unclear. CDR1 and CDR2 from the germline V gene are MNHEY and SMNVEV (reference sequence). The V end lost 7 bases, the J end lost 0 bases, and 9 bases lay between the germline ends. This CDR3 region has 13 residues. The CDR3, as DNA: TGTGCCAGCATGGTGAGTTTGAACACTGAAGCTTTCTTT. As protein: CASMVSLNTEAFF.

This sequence joins TRBV9 and TRBJ2-3; TRBD2 aligns across 7 bases. Germline trimming cut 4 bases from V and 0 bases from J; bases unmatched to any gene: 14. There are 18 residues in the CDR3. CDR1 is SGDLS, CDR2 YYNGEE, per germline. The CDR3 is CASSQPHRGDTSTDTQYF. CDR3 nucleotide sequence: TGTGCCAGCAGCCAACCCCACCGGGGGGATACTAGCACAGATACGCAGTATTTT.

The chain uses TRBV10-3 and TRBJ1-1; D possibly corresponds to TRBD1 (5 bases). The CDR3 length is 14 residues. Trimming removed 6 bases at V and 1 base at J, with 12 bases between. Germline V gene sequence: CDR1 ENHRY, CDR2 SYGVKD. CDR3 loop: CAIREGHQNTEAFF. The CDR3 DNA reads TGTGCCATCAGAGAAGGACACCAGAACACTGAAGCTTTCTTT.

This clone appeared once. The chain combines TRBV6-5 with TRBJ2-1, with 8 bases aligning to TRBD1. V was clipped by 6 bases and J by 3 bases; unmatched bases: 4. Germline V gene sequence: CDR1 MNHEY, CDR2 SVGAGI. The CDR3 loop spans 14 amino acids. The CDR3 nucleotides are TGTGCCAGCAGGGTGACAGGGGTCTACAATGAGCAGTTCTTC. This translates into CASRVTGVYNEQFF.

The rearrangement joins TRBV30 to TRBJ2-1; D gene uncertain. The V gene's germline CDR1 is GTSNPN and CDR2 SVGIG (reference sequence). V was clipped by 0 bases and J by 6 bases, with 9 bases between them. This CDR3 is 13 amino acids long. The CDR3 protein is CAWSVQMGNEQFF. In DNA form, the CDR3 reads TGTGCCTGGAGTGTACAGATGGGCAATGAGCAGTTCTTC.

This chain connects TRBV28 to TRBJ1-1; 7 nucleotides match TRBD1. Germline V CDR1 and CDR2: MDHEN, SYDVKM. Trimming removed 11 bases from V and 4 bases from J; junction bases left unmatched: 4. CDR3 length equals 11 residues. The CDR3 region has the DNA TGTGCCGGGACAGCGGGCACTGAAGCTTTCTTT. Its translation: CAGTAGTEAFF.

The gene calls are TRBV20-1 and TRBJ1-2; 10 nucleotides match TRBD1. This CDR3 region has 15 residues. CDR1 and CDR2 (germline): DFQATT, SNEGSKA (reference sequence). V trimming: 3 bases; J trimming: 8 bases; junction bases outside the gene matches: 12. The CDR3, as DNA: TGCAGTGCTAGTTTAACCCGGGACAGGGGAAGAGGCTACACCTTC. Residues: CSASLTRDRGRGYTF.